The 27 T cell receptor beta chains below all came from one sample that was sequenced in a study of long-term antiretroviral therapy in people with HIV. Sequencing used immunoSEQ v3.0 at survey level. Sequenced by immunoSEQ multiplex PCR; TCRdb stores in-frame clones only, minus some. The sample contains approximately 15,000 clones, around 90% of which appear only once. The sample in question was unsorted PBMCs, obtained 6.9 years after starting antiretroviral therapy. Every receptor here comes from a man aged 50 or older with HIV.

The chain employs TRBV5-6 and TRBJ2-1, with unresolved D. Trimming took 0 bases from V and 6 from J, leaving 10 bases between them. This CDR3 comprises 14 residues. Germline-derived CDR1 and CDR2 are SGHDT and YYEEEE. CDR3 sequence: CASSLAGPANEQFF. CDR3 DNA: TGTGCCAGCAGCTTGGCCGGTCCCGCCAATGAGCAGTTCTTC.

By frequency in the sample, this clone is large. The CDR3 coding sequence is TGTGCCAGTAGTATAGACGAGGACAATGAGCAGTTCTTC. This sequence encodes CASSIDEDNEQFF. The chain uses TRBV19 and TRBJ2-1, with D uncertain. The CDR3 spans 13 residues. Germline V gene lookup returns CDR1 LNHDA and CDR2 SQIVND (reference sequence). The V and J ends lost 0 bases and 5 bases respectively, with 5 bases between them.

V is TRBV5-1 and J is TRBJ2-2; 8 nucleotides align to TRBD1. The CDR3 runs to 16 residues. The V gene's germline CDR1 is SGHRS and CDR2 YFSETQ. Trimming at V came to 4 bases and at J to 4 bases, leaving 9 bases not matched to a gene. Here the CDR3 reads CASSQRTGSGTGELFF. DNA of the CDR3: TGCGCCAGCAGCCAAAGGACAGGGTCGGGCACCGGGGAGCTGTTTTTT. The variable domain in full, completed from reference TRBV5-1 and TRBJ2-2, reads KAGVTQTPRYLIKTRGQQVTLSCSPISGHRSVSWYQQTPGQGLQFLFEYFSETQRNKGNFPGRFSGRQFSNSRSEMNVSTLELGDSALYLCASSQRTGSGTGELFFGEGSRLTVL.

The chain recombines TRBV18 with TRBJ2-7; 7 bases match TRBD1. The V gene end was trimmed by 4 bases and the J gene end by 4 bases; junction bases not matched to a gene: 7. This CDR3 has 14 amino acids. Germline CDR1 KGHSH, CDR2 LQKENI. CDR3 loop: CASSRGPGQYEQYF. The CDR3, as DNA: TGTGCCAGCTCACGAGGACCGGGACAGTACGAGCAGTACTTC.

The CDR3 reads CASSFMGGPNTEAFF. In DNA, the CDR3 is TGTGCCAGCAGTTTTATGGGGGGCCCCAACACTGAAGCTTTCTTT. The gene calls are TRBV6-6 and TRBJ1-1, with TRBD1 as a possible D gene (6 bases). Trimming removed 4 bases from V and 2 bases from J, with 14 bases in between. The CDR3 length is 15 residues. CDR1 is MNHNY, CDR2 SVGAGI, per germline (reference sequence).

This chain joins TRBV27 and TRBJ2-7; 7 bases line up with TRBD2. Trimming removed 2 bases from V and 2 bases from J; junction bases left unmatched: 3. Germline V gives CDR1 MNHEY, CDR2 SMNVEV (reference sequence). The CDR3 is 14 amino acids. CDR3 coding DNA: TGTGCCAGCAGTTTAACCAGCGGGGCCTACGAGCAGTACTTC. Residues: CASSLTSGAYEQYF.

The J gene is TRBJ2-7, the V gene TRBV7-9; D is possibly TRBD1 (6 bases). Germline-derived CDR1 and CDR2 are SEHNR and FQNEAQ (reference sequence). This CDR3 spans 14 amino acids. Trimming cost V 1 base and J 2 bases, with 9 bases left between them. In nucleotides, the CDR3 is TGTGCCAGCAGCTTAGGGGGGCAACCCTACGAGCAGTACTTC. This translates into CASSLGGQPYEQYF.

The genes are TRBV5-4 and TRBJ2-2; D call uncertain. CDR1 and CDR2 (germline): SGHNT, YYREEE (reference sequence). V was pared by 5 bases and J by 5 bases, with 10 bases between. There are 13 residues in the CDR3. The CDR3, as DNA: TGTGCCAGCAGGGGTGTGAGGACCGGGGAGCTGTTTTTT. Its protein product is CASRGVRTGELFF.

The chain's CDR3 is CAWSEWNQPQHF. The CDR3 nucleotides read TGTGCCTGGAGTGAATGGAATCAGCCCCAGCATTTT. The chain uses TRBV30 and TRBJ1-5, with unresolved D. Trimming removed 1 base from V and 4 bases from J, with 5 bases in between. This CDR3 spans 12 amino acids. Germline CDR1 is GTSNPN and CDR2 is SVGIG (reference sequence).

V usage is TRBV29-1 and J usage is TRBJ2-7, with D possibly matching TRBD1 (7 bases). The germline V and J ends were trimmed by 4 bases and 4 bases, with 8 bases remaining between them. This CDR3 region has 11 residues. From germline, CDR1 is SQVTM and CDR2 ANQGSEA. CDR3 coding DNA: TGCAGCGTTGCAGGGGGGTACGAGCAGTACTTC. Its protein is CSVAGGYEQYF.

J is TRBJ2-7 and V is TRBV20-1; D unresolved. Germline V CDR1 and CDR2: DFQATT, SNEGSKA (reference sequence). This CDR3 has 10 amino acids. V was pared by 8 bases and J by 4 bases, with 9 bases between. CDR3 amino acids: CSPNGYEQYF. The CDR3 coding sequence is TGCAGTCCTAACGGGTACGAGCAGTACTTC.

Comment on this clone: A read error may account for a junction end that differs from germline. The sample holds other DNA sequences that translate to the same CDR3. The chain couples TRBV5-4 to TRBJ2-3, with 9 bases matching TRBD1. Germline-derived CDR1 and CDR2 are SGHNT and YYREEE (reference sequence). The CDR3 consists of 15 residues. CDR3 region: CASSVPGQGRDTQYF. CDR3 coding DNA: TGCGCCAGCAGCGTGCCGGGACAGGGCAGGGATACGCAGTATTTT.

V gene TRBV6-5 combines with J gene TRBJ2-3, with a tentative D call TRBD2 (5 bases). Looked up from germline, CDR1 is MNHEY and CDR2 is SVGAGI. The CDR3 length is 13 residues. Trimming pared 6 bases from V and 3 bases from J, leaving 10 bases between. CDR3 sequence reads: CASRQSGTDTQYF. CDR3 DNA: TGTGCCAGCAGACAGTCGGGGACAGATACGCAGTATTTT.

The chain couples TRBV28 to TRBJ2-1; D may correspond to TRBD1 or TRBD2 (6 bases each). The CDR3 contains 16 residues. CDR1 and CDR2 (germline): MDHEN, SYDVKM. Trimming removed 6 bases from V and 2 bases from J, with 17 bases in between. The CDR3: CASSLQRGVPYNEQFF. The CDR3 DNA is TGTGCCAGCAGCCTCCAGAGGGGGGTCCCCTACAATGAGCAGTTCTTC. Full variable domain (remainder filled in from reference TRBV28 and TRBJ2-1): DVKVTQSSRYLVKRTGEKVFLECVQDMDHENMFWYRQDPGLGLRLIYFSYDVKMKEKGDIPEGYSVSREKKERFSLILESASTNQTSMYLCASSLQRGVPYNEQFFGPGTRLTVL.

The chain couples TRBV5-1 to TRBJ1-1; D is undetermined. Trimming cost V 4 bases and J 0 bases, with 7 bases left between them. The CDR3 loop spans 13 amino acids. CDR1 and CDR2 from the germline V gene are SGHRS and YFSETQ. The CDR3 DNA follows: TGCGCCAGCAGCGAGACGGTGAACACTGAAGCTTTCTTT. Its protein product is CASSETVNTEAFF.

The chain joins TRBV7-2 to TRBJ2-2; unclear D gene. This CDR3 comprises 13 residues. Germline lookup yields CDR1 SGHTA and CDR2 FQGNSA. V was trimmed by 2 bases and J by 3 bases, leaving 4 bases between them. The CDR3 is CASSLIHTGELFF. The CDR3 nucleotides read TGTGCCAGCAGCTTAATCCACACCGGGGAGCTGTTTTTT.

The chain recombines TRBV5-6 with TRBJ1-5; D is possibly TRBD1 (6 bases). CDR1 is SGHDT, CDR2 YYEEEE, per germline. This CDR3 is built from 15 residues. The V end lost 0 bases, the J end lost 5 bases, and 12 bases lay between the germline ends. CDR3 in amino acids: CASSLAQGIDQPQHF. Here the CDR3 DNA reads TGTGCCAGCAGCTTGGCTCAGGGGATTGATCAGCCCCAGCATTTT. The variable domain in full, with the rest retrieved from reference TRBV5-6 and TRBJ1-5, is DAGVTQSPTHLIKTRGQQVTLRCSPKSGHDTVSWYQQALGQGPQFIFQYYEEEERQRGNFPDRFSGHQFPNYSSELNVNALLLGDSALYLCASSLAQGIDQPQHFGDGTRLSIL.

The CDR3 sequence is CASSLAGDSGNTIYF. The CDR3 nucleotides read TGCGCCAGCAGCTTGGCGGGGGACTCTGGAAACACCATATATTTT. The J gene is TRBJ1-3, the V gene TRBV5-1, with D perhaps matching TRBD1 (5 bases). There are 15 residues in the CDR3. Germline values: CDR1 SGHRS, CDR2 YFSETQ. Deletions cut 0 bases from V and 0 bases from J, with 7 bases between.

The rearrangement joins TRBV30 to TRBJ2-5; D is possibly TRBD1 (6 bases). Trimming removed 2 bases from V and 2 bases from J, with 9 bases in between. This CDR3 has 13 residues. CDR1 is GTSNPN and CDR2 is SVGIG in the germline V gene (reference sequence). The CDR3 is CAWSPGQQETQYF. CDR3 DNA: TGTGCCTGGAGTCCCGGACAGCAAGAGACCCAGTACTTC. Filled out from reference TRBV30 and TRBJ2-5, the complete variable domain reads SQTIHQWPATLVQPVGSPLSLECTVEGTSNPNLYWYRQAAGRGLQLLFYSVGIGQISSEVPQNLSASRPQDRQFILSSKKLLLSDSGFYLCAWSPGQQETQYFGPGTRLLVL.

The CDR3 region has the DNA TGTGCCAGCAGGGTAGCGGGCGGGGAGCTGTTTTTT. Encoded protein: CASRVAGGELFF. The V gene is TRBV28, the J gene TRBJ2-2; 7 bases are a match to TRBD2. CDR1 is MDHEN, CDR2 SYDVKM, per germline. Unmatched junction bases numbered 2, after V lost 6 bases and J lost 7 bases. The CDR3 has 12 amino acids.

This clone was seen once. The chain has TRBV27 and TRBJ2-7; the match to TRBD2 covers 8 bases. The CDR3 is made up of 13 amino acids. Germline CDR1 MNHEY, CDR2 SMNVEV (reference sequence). J was trimmed by 4 bases and V by 8 bases; bases with no gene match: 7. CDR3 protein: CASSQAGVYEQYF. The CDR3 coding sequence is TGTGCCAGCTCTCAAGCGGGAGTGTACGAGCAGTACTTC.

The chain joins TRBV6-5 to TRBJ1-2; tentatively, D is TRBD1 (5 bases). CDR3 size: 11 residues. Germline-derived CDR1 and CDR2 are MNHEY and SVGAGI. The germline V and J ends were trimmed by 6 bases and 10 bases, with 12 bases remaining between them. The CDR3 DNA is TGTGCCAGCAGGGACATAAGTCACTACACCTTC. Its translation: CASRDISHYTF.

This clone is classed as large. This rearrangement joins TRBV18 to TRBJ2-7, with 7 bases lining up with TRBD1. V trimming: 3 bases; J trimming: 4 bases; junction bases outside the gene matches: 9. Germline V CDR1 and CDR2: KGHSH, LQKENI. The CDR3 consists of 15 residues. In DNA, the CDR3 is TGTGCCAGCTCACCTCCGGCAGGACAGGTGTACGAGCAGTACTTC. Encoded protein: CASSPPAGQVYEQYF.

The chain employs TRBV28 and TRBJ1-1; D not certain. The CDR3 has 14 amino acids. Germline V CDR1 and CDR2: MDHEN, SYDVKM. V shed 3 bases and J shed 1 base, with 9 bases lying between them. CDR3 sequence reads: CASSFGSSNTEAFF. CDR3 sequence (DNA): TGTGCCAGCAGTTTCGGGTCCTCGAACACTGAAGCTTTCTTT.

The chain combines TRBV6-6 with TRBJ2-3, with D unresolved. The V gene's germline CDR1 is MNHNY and CDR2 SVGAGI (reference sequence). V was shortened by 5 bases and J by 5 bases, with 11 bases between the two germline ends. The CDR3 is 13 residues long. Here the CDR3 DNA reads TGTGCCAGCAGTCTGACCGACGGAGATACGCAGTATTTT. Its translation: CASSLTDGDTQYF.

The chain recombines TRBV5-1 with TRBJ2-5, with TRBD1 matching 12 bases. Germline V gene lookup returns CDR1 SGHRS and CDR2 YFSETQ. The CDR3 loop spans 15 amino acids. Unmatched junction bases numbered 2, after V lost 0 bases and J lost 5 bases. CDR3 sequence: CASSLGGTGGETQYF. The CDR3 DNA follows: TGCGCCAGCAGCTTGGGTGGGACAGGGGGCGAGACCCAGTACTTC.

The chain couples TRBV2 to TRBJ2-7; D is unclear. Trimming shortened V by 1 base and J by 4 bases, and 14 bases separated the two germline ends. The CDR3 is 15 amino acids. Germline values: CDR1 SNHLY, CDR2 FYNNEI. Written as DNA, the CDR3 is TGTGCCAGCAGTGAAGAATCCATACCCGGGTACGAGCAGTACTTC. This translates into CASSEESIPGYEQYF.